This paragraph reports one T cell receptor (beta chain). The data are from a study of blood T cells in healthy people across ages. A J-beta primer mix and a sample-barcoded 5' primer were used in a second PCR of about 7 to 11 cycles. Tagging of each cDNA molecule was performed by a template-switch adaptor with 12 random nucleotides. MiXCR was run by TCRdb on the 5' RACE reads, yielding one entry per CDR3 protein. The repertoire holds hundreds of thousands of distinct CDR3 sequences, with roughly 44% as singletons. Peripheral blood was drawn, about 9.7 milliliters per donor. The sequenced sample was blood. The sequence was obtained from a man between 60 and 70 years old in good health.

The CDR3 here is CASSVTTSLPSTDTQYF. CDR3 bases: TGTGCCAGCAGCGTCACGACTAGCTTACCTAGCACAGATACGCAGTATTTT. The J gene is TRBJ2-3, the V gene TRBV7-9, with 7 positions matching TRBD2. Trimming removed 5 bases from V and 0 bases from J; junction bases left unmatched: 11. The CDR3 loop spans 17 amino acids. From germline, CDR1 is SEHNR and CDR2 FQNEAQ (reference sequence).